This paragraph reports one TCR beta chain. Its cognate antigen is unknown. It was CD45RO-negative cells, positively selected for CCR7, that made up naive CD8 cells, with terminally differentiated effector memory CD45RA+ cells excluded. The donor population consisted of healthy HIV-negative adults with no recent acute infections or vaccinations. The data are from a study of shared clonotypes between healthy human individuals. Findings and caveats of the study: Clonotype sharing among donors was thought likely to change with sequencing depth.

In the sorted-subset replicate PCRs, 200 ng DNA, 25,000 to 30,000 T cell genomes, was used. Some clones are missing from TCRdb's copy, which holds only in-frame ones; the method was immunoSEQ multiplex PCR. Here the sample spans approximately 2,000,000 clones, just under 95% being singletons. Per the germline V gene, CDR1 is MDHEN and CDR2 is SYDVKM. The CDR3 extends over 17 amino acids. The ends were cut back, 5 bases at V and 2 bases at J, with 21 bases in the middle. The gene calls are TRBV28 and TRBJ1-1; the D gene is possibly TRBD1 (5 bases). This sequence originates from a man between 18 and 29 years old in good health. Some clones in this sample may be carry-over from other donors' samples. The sequenced sample was naive CD8+ T cells from PBMCs. The CDR3, as DNA: TGTGCCAGCAGTCTATCCCCAGGGTACGGGAGAAACACTGAAGCTTTCTTT. Protein product: CASSLSPGYGRNTEAFF. Full variable domain (remainder filled in from reference TRBV28 and TRBJ1-1): DVKVTQSSRYLVKRTGEKVFLECVQDMDHENMFWYRQDPGLGLRLIYFSYDVKMKEKGDIPEGYSVSREKKERFSLILESASTNQTSMYLCASSLSPGYGRNTEAFFGQGTRLTVV.